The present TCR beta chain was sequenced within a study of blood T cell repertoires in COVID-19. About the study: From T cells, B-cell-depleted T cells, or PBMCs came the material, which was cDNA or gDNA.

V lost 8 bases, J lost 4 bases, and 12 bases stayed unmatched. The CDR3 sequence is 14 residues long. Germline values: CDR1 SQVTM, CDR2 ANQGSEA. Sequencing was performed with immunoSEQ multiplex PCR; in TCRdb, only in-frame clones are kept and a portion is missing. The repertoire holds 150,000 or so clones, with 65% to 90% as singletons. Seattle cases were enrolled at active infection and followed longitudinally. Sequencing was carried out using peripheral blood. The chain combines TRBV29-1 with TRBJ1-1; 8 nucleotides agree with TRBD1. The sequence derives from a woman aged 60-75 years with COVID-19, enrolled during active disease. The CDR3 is CSSKTGARGTEAFF. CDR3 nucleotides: TGCAGCTCCAAGACAGGGGCGCGGGGCACTGAAGCTTTCTTT.